One and the same sample provided the 7 T cell receptor beta chains below, sequenced in a study of blood T cell repertoires in COVID-19. Some clones are missing from TCRdb's copy, which holds only in-frame ones; the method was immunoSEQ multiplex PCR. The data hold nearly 60,000 clones, with 85% observed a single time. Sequenced sample: peripheral blood. Receptors originate from a man between 35 and 55 years old with active COVID-19.

J is TRBJ2-2 and V is TRBV24-1; 9 nucleotides agree with TRBD1. The CDR3 sequence is 17 residues long. Germline trimming cut 4 bases from V and 6 bases from J; bases unmatched to any gene: 11. In germline, CDR1 is KGHDR, CDR2 SFDVKD. As DNA, the CDR3 is TGTGCCACCAGTGAGGCAAACACAGGGGGCGTAGCCGGGGAGCTGTTTTTT. This encodes CATSEANTGGVAGELFF.

A word on this clone: This specimen includes other DNA sequences encoding the same CDR3. The CDR3 reads CASSSGVSNQPQHF. DNA of the CDR3: TGCGCCAGCAGTTCAGGGGTTAGCAATCAGCCCCAGCATTTT. The chain has TRBV5-1 and TRBJ1-5; possible D gene TRBD1, 6 bases. Germline V lookup: CDR1 SGHRS, CDR2 YFSETQ. The length of the CDR3 is 14 residues. The V end lost 5 bases, the J end lost 0 bases, and 9 bases lay between the germline ends.

V gene TRBV11-1 combines with J gene TRBJ2-3; 7 bases line up with TRBD2. V was clipped by 1 base and J by 3 bases; unmatched bases: 7. This CDR3 region has 16 residues. CDR1 and CDR2 (germline): SGHAT, FQDESV (reference sequence). The CDR3 is CASSLVASGWTDTQYF. CDR3 nucleotide sequence: TGTGCCAGCAGCTTAGTGGCTAGCGGATGGACAGATACGCAGTATTTT.

The chain combines TRBV6-1 with TRBJ2-3; D gene ambiguous. From germline, CDR1 is MNHNS and CDR2 SASEGT. The CDR3 spans 15 residues. With 1 base removed from V and 2 bases from J, the gap between germline ends came to 10 bases. The CDR3 bases are TGTGCCAGCAGTGAAGTGGTGGGCATCACAGATACGCAGTATTTT. Translating it yields CASSEVVGITDTQYF.

This CDR3 reads CASSGGANVLTF. CDR3 DNA sequence: TGTGCCAGCAGCGGGGGGGCCAACGTCCTGACTTTC. The chain carries TRBV2 and TRBJ2-6; D is unclear. The CDR3 consists of 12 residues. Trimming removed 6 bases at V and 4 bases at J, with 4 bases between. CDR1 is SNHLY and CDR2 is FYNNEI in the germline V gene.

This chain connects TRBV27 to TRBJ2-7; 13 nucleotides align to TRBD2. J gave up 2 bases and V 10 bases, and 8 bases lay outside the gene matches. The CDR3 length is 15 residues. The germline V gene encodes CDR1 MNHEY and CDR2 SMNVEV (reference sequence). The CDR3 region has the DNA TGTGCCACCGGACTAGCGGGAGTGCAGACCTACGAGCAGTACTTC. Its protein product is CATGLAGVQTYEQYF.

There are a few counts of this clone. V is TRBV19 and J is TRBJ2-7, with 11 positions matching TRBD2. Germline trimming cut 7 bases from V and 0 bases from J; bases unmatched to any gene: 8. The CDR3 totals 16 residues. CDR1 is LNHDA and CDR2 is SQIVND in the germline V gene (reference sequence). CDR3 bases: TGTGCCAGTACATTACGGGGACTAGCGGACTCCTACGAGCAGTACTTC. It yields the protein CASTLRGLADSYEQYF.